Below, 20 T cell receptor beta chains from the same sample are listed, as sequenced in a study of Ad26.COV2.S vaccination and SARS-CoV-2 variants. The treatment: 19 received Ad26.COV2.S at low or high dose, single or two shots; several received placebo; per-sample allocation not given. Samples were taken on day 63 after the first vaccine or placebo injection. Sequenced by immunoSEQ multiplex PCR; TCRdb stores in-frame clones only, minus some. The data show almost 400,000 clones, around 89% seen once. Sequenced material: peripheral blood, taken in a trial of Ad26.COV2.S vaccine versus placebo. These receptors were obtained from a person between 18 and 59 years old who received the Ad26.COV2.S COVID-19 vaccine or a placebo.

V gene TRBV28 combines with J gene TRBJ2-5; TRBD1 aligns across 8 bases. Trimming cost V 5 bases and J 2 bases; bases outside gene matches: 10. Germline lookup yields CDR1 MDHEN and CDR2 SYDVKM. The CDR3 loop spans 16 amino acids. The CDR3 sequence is CASSPGQGRIQETQYF. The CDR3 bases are TGTGCCAGCAGTCCCGGACAGGGCAGAATTCAAGAGACCCAGTACTTC.

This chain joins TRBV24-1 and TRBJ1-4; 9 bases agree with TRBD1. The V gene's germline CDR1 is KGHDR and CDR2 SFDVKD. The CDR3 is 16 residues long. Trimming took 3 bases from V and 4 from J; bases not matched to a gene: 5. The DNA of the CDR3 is TGTGCCACCAGTGATGGTCGGACAGGGGTTAATGAAAAACTGTTTTTT. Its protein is CATSDGRTGVNEKLFF.

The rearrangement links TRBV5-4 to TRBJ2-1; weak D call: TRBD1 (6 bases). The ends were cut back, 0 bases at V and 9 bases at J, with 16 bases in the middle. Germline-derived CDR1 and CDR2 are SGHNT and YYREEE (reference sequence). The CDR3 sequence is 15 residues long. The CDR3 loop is CASSLGSPGVGEQFF. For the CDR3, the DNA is TGTGCCAGCAGCTTGGGTTCCCCAGGGGTTGGTGAGCAGTTCTTC.

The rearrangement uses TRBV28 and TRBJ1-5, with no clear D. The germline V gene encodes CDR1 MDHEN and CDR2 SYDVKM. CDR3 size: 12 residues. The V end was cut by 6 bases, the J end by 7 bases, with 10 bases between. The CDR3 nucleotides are TGTGCCAGCAGAGTCGATGCCCAGCCCCAGCATTTT. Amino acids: CASRVDAQPQHF. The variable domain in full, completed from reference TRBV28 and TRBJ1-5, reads DVKVTQSSRYLVKRTGEKVFLECVQDMDHENMFWYRQDPGLGLRLIYFSYDVKMKEKGDIPEGYSVSREKKERFSLILESASTNQTSMYLCASRVDAQPQHFGDGTRLSIL.

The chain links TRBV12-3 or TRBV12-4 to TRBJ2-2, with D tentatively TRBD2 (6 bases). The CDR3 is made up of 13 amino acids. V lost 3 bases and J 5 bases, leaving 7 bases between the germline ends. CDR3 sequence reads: CASSFSGTGELFF. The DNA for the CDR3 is TGTGCCAGCAGTTTCAGCGGGACCGGGGAGCTGTTTTTT.

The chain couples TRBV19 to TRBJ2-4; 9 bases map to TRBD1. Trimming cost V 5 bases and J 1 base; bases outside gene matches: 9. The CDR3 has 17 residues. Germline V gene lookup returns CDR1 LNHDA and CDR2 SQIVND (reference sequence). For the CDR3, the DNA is TGTGCCAGTAGTCTTTCTGGACAGGGGATGGCCAAAAACATTCAGTACTTC. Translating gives CASSLSGQGMAKNIQYF.

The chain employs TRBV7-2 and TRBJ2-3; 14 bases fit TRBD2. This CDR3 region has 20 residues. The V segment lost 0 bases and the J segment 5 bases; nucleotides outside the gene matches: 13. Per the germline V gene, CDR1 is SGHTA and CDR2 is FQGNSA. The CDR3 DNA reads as TGTGCCAGCAGCTTAGCGCTTTTATGGACTAGCGGGAGGCCCAAAGATACGCAGTATTTT. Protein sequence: CASSLALLWTSGRPKDTQYF.

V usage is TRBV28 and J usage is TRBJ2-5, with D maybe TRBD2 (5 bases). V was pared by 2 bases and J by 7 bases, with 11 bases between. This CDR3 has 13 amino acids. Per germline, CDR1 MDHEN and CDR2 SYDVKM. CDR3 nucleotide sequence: TGTGCCAGCAGTTTACCTCCTCGGGGGACCCAGTACTTC. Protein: CASSLPPRGTQYF.

Here the CDR3 reads CASSLTSGNGEQYF. Written as DNA, the CDR3 is TGTGCCAGTAGTCTGACTAGCGGGAACGGCGAGCAGTACTTC. This chain links TRBV19 with TRBJ2-7, with 11 bases aligning to TRBD2. CDR1 is LNHDA, CDR2 SQIVND, per germline (reference sequence). The trim removed 5 bases at V and 6 bases at J, leaving 6 bases unmatched. The CDR3 has 14 residues.

The CDR3 is CASSQVTRPFEAFF. CDR3 sequence (DNA): TGTGCCAGCAGCCAAGTAACTAGGCCTTTTGAAGCTTTCTTT. This chain joins TRBV14 and TRBJ1-1; no reliable D call. From germline, CDR1 is SGHDN and CDR2 FVKESK. Trimming cost V 1 base and J 7 bases, with 13 bases left between them. The CDR3 loop spans 14 amino acids.

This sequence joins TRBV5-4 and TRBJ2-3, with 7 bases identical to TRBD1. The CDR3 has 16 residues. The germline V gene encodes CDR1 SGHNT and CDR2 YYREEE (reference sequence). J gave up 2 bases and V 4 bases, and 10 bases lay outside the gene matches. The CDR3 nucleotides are TGTGCCAGCAGCCCCGAAGGGGGCGCGGACACAGATACGCAGTATTTT. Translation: CASSPEGGADTDTQYF.

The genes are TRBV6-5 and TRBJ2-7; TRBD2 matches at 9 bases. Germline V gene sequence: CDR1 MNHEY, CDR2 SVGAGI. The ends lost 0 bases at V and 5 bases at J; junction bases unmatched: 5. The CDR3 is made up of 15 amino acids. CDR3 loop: CASSYSKGGRDEQYF. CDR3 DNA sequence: TGTGCCAGCAGTTACTCGAAGGGCGGGAGGGACGAGCAGTACTTC.

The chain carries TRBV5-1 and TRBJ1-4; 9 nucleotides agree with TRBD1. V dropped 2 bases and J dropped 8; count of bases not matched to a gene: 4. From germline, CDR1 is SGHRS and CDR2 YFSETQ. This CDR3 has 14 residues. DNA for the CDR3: TGCGCCAGCAGCTTAAGGACAGGGGTAGAAAAACTGTTTTTT. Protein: CASSLRTGVEKLFF.

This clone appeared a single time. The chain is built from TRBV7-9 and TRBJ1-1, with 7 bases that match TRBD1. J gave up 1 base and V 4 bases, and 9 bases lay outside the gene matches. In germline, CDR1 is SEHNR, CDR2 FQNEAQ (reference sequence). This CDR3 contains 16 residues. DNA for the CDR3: TGTGCCAGCAGCTCCCAGGGACAGACTAAGAACACTGAAGCTTTCTTT. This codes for CASSSQGQTKNTEAFF.

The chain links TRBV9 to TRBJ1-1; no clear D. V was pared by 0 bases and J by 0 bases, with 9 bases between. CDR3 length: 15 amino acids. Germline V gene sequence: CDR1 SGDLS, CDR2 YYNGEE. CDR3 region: CASSVGANLNTEAFF. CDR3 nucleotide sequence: TGTGCCAGCAGCGTAGGGGCGAACCTGAACACTGAAGCTTTCTTT.

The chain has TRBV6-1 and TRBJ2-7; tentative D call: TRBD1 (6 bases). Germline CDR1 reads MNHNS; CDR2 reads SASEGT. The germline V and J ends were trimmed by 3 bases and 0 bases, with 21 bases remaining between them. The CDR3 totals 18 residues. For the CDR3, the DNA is TGTGCCAGCAGTGAGGGGGAACAGGGAAGGGTCTCCTCCTACGAGCAGTACTTC. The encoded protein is CASSEGEQGRVSSYEQYF.

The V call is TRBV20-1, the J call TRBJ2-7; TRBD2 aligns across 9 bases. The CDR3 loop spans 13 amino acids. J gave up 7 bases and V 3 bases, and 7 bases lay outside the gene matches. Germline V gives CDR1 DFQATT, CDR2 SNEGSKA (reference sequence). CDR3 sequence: CSASSGSLREQYF. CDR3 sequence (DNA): TGCAGTGCTAGTAGCGGGAGCCTCAGAGAGCAGTACTTC.

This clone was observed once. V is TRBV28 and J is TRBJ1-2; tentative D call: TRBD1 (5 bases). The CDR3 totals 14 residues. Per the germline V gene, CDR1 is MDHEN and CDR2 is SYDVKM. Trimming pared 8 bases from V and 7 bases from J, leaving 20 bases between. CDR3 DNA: TGTGCCAGCGCCTACACCTCAGGGTGGAGTGGCTACACCTTC. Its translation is CASAYTSGWSGYTF.

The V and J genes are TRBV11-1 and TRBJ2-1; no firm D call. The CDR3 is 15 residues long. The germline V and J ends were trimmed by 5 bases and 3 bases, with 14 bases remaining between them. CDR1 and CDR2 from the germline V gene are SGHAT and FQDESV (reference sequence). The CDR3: CASSQKTRVYNEQFF. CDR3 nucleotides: TGTGCCAGCAGCCAAAAGACCCGAGTCTACAATGAGCAGTTCTTC.

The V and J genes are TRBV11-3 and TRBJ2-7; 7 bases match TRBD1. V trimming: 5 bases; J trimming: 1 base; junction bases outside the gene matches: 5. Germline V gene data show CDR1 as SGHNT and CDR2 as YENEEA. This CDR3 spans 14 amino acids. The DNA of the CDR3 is TGTGCCAGCAGCACAGGGGTTATGTCCTACGAGCAGTACTTC. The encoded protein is CASSTGVMSYEQYF.